This TCR beta chain was captured in a study of T cell responses to AZD1222 COVID-19 vaccine. Here immunoSEQ multiplex PCR was the method, and the copy in TCRdb shows in-frame clones only, minus some. The sample holds around 80,000 clones, over 75% seen once. It was second doses at about 4 or about 12 weeks that were pooled. A word on this clone: No antigen is known for it.

General observations from the study: It should be noted that donors were predominantly white British and more often female, and clonal diversity was possibly underestimated. Spike was spanned by vaccine-associated CD4 TCRs, which were dominant at 160-218 and 743-854. Among AZD1222 vaccinees, only 5 to 7 were seropositive at baseline.

This receptor was obtained from an adult who received the AZD1222 COVID-19 vaccine. The input for sequencing was peripheral blood, taken 28 days after the second AZD1222 dose.

The CDR3 protein is CASSPVAGRPPLHSNEQFF. The CDR3 bases are TGTGCCAGCAGCCCGGTGGCAGGGCGTCCCCCGTTACATAGCAATGAGCAGTTCTTC. The V call is TRBV7-9, the J call TRBJ2-1; a weak D match, TRBD1 (5 bases). The CDR3 covers 19 residues. V lost 5 bases, J lost 6 bases, and 29 bases lay in between. Germline assignment: CDR1 SEHNR and CDR2 FQNEAQ (reference sequence).